The 19 T cell receptor beta chains given below trace back to one sample, sequenced in a study of blood T cell repertoires in COVID-19. Method: immunoSEQ multiplex PCR; TCRdb's copy keeps in-frame clones and lacks some. The repertoire consists of 60,000 to 95,000 clones, with roughly 87% occurring once and the leading ten covering 5% to 7.5%. The sample taken for sequencing was peripheral blood. These TCRs come from a woman aged 45-65 years with acute or convalescent COVID-19.

The chain recombines TRBV10-3 with TRBJ1-3, with D possibly being TRBD1 (5 bases). Trimming removed 0 bases from V and 2 bases from J, with 8 bases in between. This CDR3 is built from 15 residues. Germline CDR1 and CDR2: ENHRY and SYGVKD. The CDR3 is CAISESVDTGNTIYF. The CDR3 DNA is TGTGCCATCAGTGAGTCGGTGGACACTGGAAACACCATATATTTT.

The rearrangement links TRBV6-5 to TRBJ2-3; D may be TRBD1 (6 bases). There are 15 residues in the CDR3. In germline, CDR1 is MNHEY, CDR2 SVGAGI. The germline V and J ends were trimmed by 6 bases and 1 base, with 14 bases remaining between them. CDR3 region: CASSHRAWGTDTQYF. CDR3 nucleotides: TGTGCCAGCAGCCACAGGGCGTGGGGCACAGATACGCAGTATTTT.

This chain links TRBV28 with TRBJ1-2, with TRBD1 matching 8 bases. Germline V CDR1 and CDR2: MDHEN, SYDVKM. Unmatched junction bases numbered 10, after V lost 5 bases and J lost 5 bases. The CDR3 has 15 residues. CDR3 residues: CASSPTGTGLYGYTF. CDR3 DNA: TGTGCCAGCAGTCCAACGGGGACAGGCCTTTATGGCTACACCTTC.

The rearrangement links TRBV28 to TRBJ1-5; perhaps TRBD1 as D (5 bases). Germline loops: CDR1 MDHEN, CDR2 SYDVKM. Trimming cost V 6 bases and J 6 bases, with 12 bases left between them. The CDR3 length is 13 residues. CDR3 amino acids: CASRSGVTQPQHF. The CDR3 DNA follows: TGTGCCAGCAGGTCGGGGGTAACTCAGCCCCAGCATTTT.

Notes on this clone: One end of the junction is discordant with germline, which a read error may explain. This chain uses TRBV18 with TRBJ1-2; 9 bases fit TRBD1. The CDR3 has 13 residues. The germline V gene encodes CDR1 KGHSH and CDR2 LQKENI. This CDR3 reads CASSPQGARGYTF. The CDR3 nucleotides read TGTGCCAGCTCCCCACAGGGGGCTAGGGGCTACACCTTC.

This clone was detected only a few times. The chain employs TRBV27 and TRBJ2-1, with 9 bases fitting TRBD2. This CDR3 comprises 18 residues. Germline lookup yields CDR1 MNHEY and CDR2 SMNVEV (reference sequence). J gave up 5 bases and V 4 bases, and 15 bases lay outside the gene matches. The CDR3 DNA is TGTGCCAGCAGTTCCGCCCCCTCTGCGGGAGGGATAGACAATGAGCAGTTCTTC. Its protein product is CASSSAPSAGGIDNEQFF.

The chain couples TRBV7-3 to TRBJ1-1; D remains ambiguous. The germline V and J ends were trimmed by 5 bases and 3 bases, with 10 bases remaining between them. This CDR3 comprises 13 residues. CDR1 and CDR2 (germline): SGHTA, FQGTGA. CDR3 protein: CASSTDRDTEAFF. The CDR3 bases are TGTGCCAGCAGCACCGACCGGGACACTGAAGCTTTCTTT.

V is TRBV19 and J is TRBJ2-7; TRBD2 matches 7 bases. CDR1 is LNHDA and CDR2 is SQIVND in the germline V gene (reference sequence). With V trimmed by 0 bases and J by 0 bases, 8 bases remained unmatched. CDR3 length equals 17 residues. CDR3: CASSIDLGGPLSYEQYF. DNA for the CDR3: TGTGCCAGTAGTATAGATCTGGGAGGGCCCCTCTCCTACGAGCAGTACTTC.

This clone appeared a single time. V usage is TRBV28 and J usage is TRBJ2-2; D is possibly TRBD1 (6 bases). The CDR3 has 13 amino acids. Deletions cut 5 bases from V and 5 bases from J, with 9 bases between. From germline, CDR1 is MDHEN and CDR2 SYDVKM. The CDR3 protein is CASSQTGTGELFF. The CDR3 DNA follows: TGTGCCAGCAGTCAAACAGGGACCGGGGAGCTGTTTTTT.

The chain has TRBV2 and TRBJ1-2; 8 bases match TRBD1. The CDR3 sequence is 14 residues long. V was clipped by 5 bases and J by 3 bases; unmatched bases: 5. The germline CDR1 and CDR2 sequences are SNHLY and FYNNEI. In DNA, the CDR3 is TGTGCCAGCAGTCAAGACAGGGGAGACTATGGCTACACCTTC. Its translation is CASSQDRGDYGYTF.

This rearrangement joins TRBV11-2 to TRBJ2-3; D is undetermined. Germline CDR1 is SGHAT and CDR2 is FQNNGV. The CDR3 covers 16 residues. With 0 bases removed from V and 4 bases from J, the gap between germline ends came to 14 bases. Here the CDR3 DNA reads TGTGCCAGCAGCTTAGATCAGGCAGCCCATGCAGATACGCAGTATTTT. Translating it yields CASSLDQAAHADTQYF.

V is TRBV28 and J is TRBJ1-1; possibly TRBD1 for D (5 bases). Germline V gene sequence: CDR1 MDHEN, CDR2 SYDVKM. The ends were cut back, 7 bases at V and 5 bases at J, with 14 bases in the middle. The CDR3 has 13 residues. CDR3 coding DNA: TGTGCCAGCAACACACAGGTCAGGACTGAAGCTTTCTTT. Encoded protein: CASNTQVRTEAFF.

This clone was seen a few times. Other DNA sequences within the sample encode an identical CDR3. V gene TRBV4-3 combines with J gene TRBJ2-1, with 11 bases that match TRBD2. The CDR3 is made up of 17 amino acids. Germline assignment: CDR1 LGHNA and CDR2 YSLEER. V lost 1 base and J lost 0; bases outside the gene matches: 2. CDR3: CASSQGLAGLSYNEQFF. Written as DNA, the CDR3 is TGCGCCAGCAGCCAAGGACTAGCGGGACTCTCCTACAATGAGCAGTTCTTC.

The rearrangement links TRBV6-2 or TRBV6-3 to TRBJ2-2; the match to TRBD1 covers 7 bases. The CDR3 is made up of 15 amino acids. Unmatched junction bases numbered 9, after V lost 4 bases and J lost 7 bases. In germline, CDR1 is MNHEY, CDR2 SVGEGT. CDR3 residues: CASSSQGNLGGELFF. The CDR3 bases are TGTGCCAGCAGTTCACAGGGGAACTTAGGCGGGGAGCTGTTTTTT.

The genes are TRBV7-9 and TRBJ1-4, with 7 bases lining up with TRBD1. V gave up 6 bases and J gave up 8 bases; unmatched junction bases: 15. CDR3 size: 16 residues. In germline, CDR1 is SEHNR, CDR2 FQNEAQ (reference sequence). CDR3 in amino acids: CASSSSGLARGEKLFF. The CDR3 DNA is TGTGCCAGCAGTTCGTCGGGACTGGCCAGGGGGGAAAAACTGTTTTTT.

This chain links TRBV5-4 with TRBJ2-7, with a tentative D call TRBD1 (6 bases). V was pared by 4 bases and J by 1 base, with 9 bases between. CDR1 and CDR2 from the germline V gene are SGHNT and YYREEE (reference sequence). This CDR3 contains 13 residues. The CDR3 protein is CASSTGQSYEQYF. CDR3 bases: TGTGCCAGCAGCACCGGACAGTCCTACGAGCAGTACTTC.

The J gene is TRBJ2-3, the V gene TRBV12-3 or TRBV12-4, with TRBD1 matching over 7 bases. Trimming removed 9 bases from V and 1 base from J; junction bases left unmatched: 4. The CDR3 covers 13 residues. CDR3 nucleotides: TGTGCCAGTAGACAGGGTGGCACAGATACGCAGTATTTT. This translates into CASRQGGTDTQYF.

The chain carries TRBV19 and TRBJ1-5; 9 bases line up with TRBD1. CDR3 size: 17 residues. The germline gives CDR1 LNHDA, CDR2 SQIVND (reference sequence). Losses at the gene ends were 5 bases for V and 1 base for J; bases not matched to a gene: 9. The CDR3 sequence is CASSLTGGLVSNQPQHF. CDR3 DNA sequence: TGTGCCAGTAGTTTAACAGGGGGCCTAGTAAGCAATCAGCCCCAGCATTTT.

The CDR3 DNA reads as TGTGCCAGTAGCAGGGACTCAATGAACACTGAAGCTTTCTTT. This encodes CASSRDSMNTEAFF. The chain carries TRBV19 and TRBJ1-1, with D maybe TRBD1 (5 bases). The CDR3 extends over 14 amino acids. Germline V gene sequence: CDR1 LNHDA, CDR2 SQIVND (reference sequence). Between the trimmed V and J ends, which lost 6 bases and 0 bases, there was a span of 11 bases.